This T cell receptor (beta chain) appears in the sequencing data of a study of T cell responses to AZD1222 COVID-19 vaccine. The study's findings and limits: Among those given AZD1222, only five to seven were seropositive at baseline. The span of vaccine-associated CD4 TCRs extended across spike, with dominance at 160-218 and 743-854. An increase in Spike-specific TCR breadth and depth was observed after two AZD1222 doses. Samples come after the peak T cell response, not at day 14.

The CDR3 is 13 residues long. V was pared by 5 bases and J by 5 bases, with 12 bases between. Germline CDR1 reads MDHEN; CDR2 reads SYDVKM. A note on this clone: No antigen is known for it.

The method was immunoSEQ multiplex PCR; TCRdb's version includes in-frame clones alone and lacks a portion of them. Of approximately 100,000 clones listed, approximately 90% are singletons. The V gene is TRBV28, the J gene TRBJ1-2, with a possible D match to TRBD1 (6 bases). The material sequenced was peripheral blood, taken 28 days after the second AZD1222 dose. This TCR was sampled from an adult who received the AZD1222 COVID-19 vaccine. CDR3 nucleotide sequence: TGTGCCAGCAGTATACAGGGAGGGTATGGCTACACCTTC. Translating it yields CASSIQGGYGYTF.